This T cell receptor (beta chain) was found in a study of T cell repertoires in cytomegalovirus infection. TCRdb reprocessed the reads via MiXCR and lists one record per CDR3 protein. Of roughly 920,000 distinct CDR3 sequences in the sample, 31% are singletons; the top ten hold more than 13%. This clonotype occurred a few times. Its antigen is not identified. This CDR3 region has 13 residues. Germline trimming cut 3 bases from V and 3 bases from J; bases unmatched to any gene: 1. Germline V gives CDR1 MNHNS, CDR2 SASEGT. This clonotype originated in a human donor in good health (CMV status not recorded). Some clones in this sample may be carry-over from other donors' samples. Material: cultured CD8+ T cells from PBMCs, obtained from culture after CMV antigen stimulation. The chain combines TRBV6-1 with TRBJ1-1; 7 bases match TRBD1. Here the CDR3 reads CASSDRGHTEAFF. The CDR3 DNA is TGTGCCAGCAGTGATAGGGGGCACACTGAAGCTTTCTTT.